This T cell receptor (beta chain) was retrieved from a study of control samples from healthy donors and cancer patients (dated by TCRdb to 2020 to 2022). Receptors were amplified or captured by the immunoSEQ multiplex PCR assay. As stored in TCRdb, this immuneACCESS dataset retains in-frame rearrangements with V and J assigned. A fraction of the clones does not appear; measured against another copy, unresolved V genes explain less than half of the discrepancy, and the remainder lacks a known reason. The sample table shows some 80,000 clones, and roughly 90% are seen once. 1.9% of the sample rests with the top ten. Worth noting for this clone: Its antigen is unknown. No base quality values were provided; no much bigger clone lies one nucleotide off.

This clonotype was sampled from a woman aged 55-75 years with head and neck cancer. Source material: PBMCs.

For the CDR3, the sequence is CASSQVVGREQFF. The nucleotides are TGTGCCAGCAGCCAAGTGGTAGGTAGGGAGCAGTTCTTC. The chain employs TRBV3-1 (or the pseudogene TRBV3-2) and TRBJ2-1; the D gene assignment is ambiguous. CDR1 and CDR2 are drawn from the germline V gene (reference sequence): LGHDT, YNNKEL. Reading from cysteine to phenylalanine, the CDR3 counts 13 amino acids. Kept here is only the CDR3 DNA, which spans 39 bases and is read in frame from base 1. Deletion took 1 base off V and 10 bases off J, with a span of 11 bases between the germline ends.